This T cell receptor (beta chain) was retrieved from a study of blood T cell repertoires in COVID-19. For the study at large: From the United States, Italy and Spain came samples of acute and convalescent COVID-19. T cells, B-cell-depleted T cells, or PBMCs supplied cDNA or gDNA.

The CDR3 sequence is 14 residues long. V lost 1 base and J lost 9, with 10 bases in between. Germline V lookup: CDR1 SGHTA, CDR2 FQGTGA. In the authors' workflow: The authors estimated nucleated cell counts from reference gene primer amplification. The table came from immunoSEQ multiplex PCR; TCRdb's copy has only in-frame clones and leaves some out. V and J calls and clone size are given by that table; D and trimming were obtained from the DNA. The sample yields some 150,000 clones, 65% to 90% seen once. This clone turned up a few times. The gene calls are TRBV7-3 and TRBJ1-6; D is perhaps TRBD1 (5 bases). The TCR comes from a man in his sixties or seventies with acute or convalescent COVID-19. The specimen sequenced was peripheral blood. The CDR3 DNA reads as TGTGCCAGCAGCTTAAGTTCGCAGGGTTCACCCCTCCACTTT. Protein product: CASSLSSQGSPLHF. Drawing the rest from reference TRBV7-3 and TRBJ1-6, the complete variable domain is GAGVSQTPSNKVTEKGKYVELRCDPISGHTALYWYRQSLGQGPEFLIYFQGTGAADDSGLPNDRFFAVRPEGSVSTLKIQRTERGDSAVYLCASSLSSQGSPLHFGNGTRLTVT.